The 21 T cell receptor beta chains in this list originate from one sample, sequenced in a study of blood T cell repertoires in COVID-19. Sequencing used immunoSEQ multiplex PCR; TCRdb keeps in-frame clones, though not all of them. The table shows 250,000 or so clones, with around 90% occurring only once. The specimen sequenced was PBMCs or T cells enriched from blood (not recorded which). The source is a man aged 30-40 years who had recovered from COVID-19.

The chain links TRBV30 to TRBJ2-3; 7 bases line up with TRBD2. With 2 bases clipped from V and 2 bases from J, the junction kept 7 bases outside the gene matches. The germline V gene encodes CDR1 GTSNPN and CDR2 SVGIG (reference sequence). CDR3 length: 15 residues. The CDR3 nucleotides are TGTGCCTGGAGTCCGAGAGCGGGGAACACAGATACGCAGTATTTT. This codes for CAWSPRAGNTDTQYF.

The CDR3 nucleotides read TGTGCCAGCAGCTCGTTCGTTCCCAGCACTGAAGCTTTCTTT. It is translated as CASSSFVPSTEAFF. V usage is TRBV13 and J usage is TRBJ1-1; no definite D call. Germline values: CDR1 PRHDT, CDR2 FYEKMQ (reference sequence). The CDR3 totals 14 residues. Trimming removed 4 bases at V and 4 bases at J, with 13 bases between.

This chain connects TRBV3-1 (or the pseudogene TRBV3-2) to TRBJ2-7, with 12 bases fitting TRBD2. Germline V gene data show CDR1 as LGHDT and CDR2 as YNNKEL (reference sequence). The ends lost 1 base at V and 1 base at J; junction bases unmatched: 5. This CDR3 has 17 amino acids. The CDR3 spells CASSQGSGLAGSYEQYF. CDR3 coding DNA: TGTGCCAGCAGCCAAGGTTCAGGACTAGCGGGATCCTACGAGCAGTACTTC.

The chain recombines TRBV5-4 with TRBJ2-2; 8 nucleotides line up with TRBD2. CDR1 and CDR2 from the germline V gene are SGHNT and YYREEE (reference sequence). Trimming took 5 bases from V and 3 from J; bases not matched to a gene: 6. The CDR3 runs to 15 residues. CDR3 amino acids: CASRATSADTGELFF. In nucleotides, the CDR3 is TGTGCCAGCAGGGCGACTAGCGCGGACACCGGGGAGCTGTTTTTT.

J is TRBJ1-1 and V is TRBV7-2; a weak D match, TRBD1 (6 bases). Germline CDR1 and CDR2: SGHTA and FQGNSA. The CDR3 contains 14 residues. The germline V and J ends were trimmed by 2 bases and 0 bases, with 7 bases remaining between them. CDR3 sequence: CASSLQGMNTEAFF. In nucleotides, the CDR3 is TGTGCCAGCAGCTTACAGGGGATGAACACTGAAGCTTTCTTT.

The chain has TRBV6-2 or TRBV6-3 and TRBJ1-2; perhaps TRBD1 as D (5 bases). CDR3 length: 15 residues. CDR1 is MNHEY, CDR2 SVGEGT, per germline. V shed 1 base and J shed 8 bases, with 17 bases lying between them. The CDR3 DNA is TGTGCCAGCAGTTACTTTTTCTCCCAGGGATACGGCTACACCTTC. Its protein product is CASSYFFSQGYGYTF.

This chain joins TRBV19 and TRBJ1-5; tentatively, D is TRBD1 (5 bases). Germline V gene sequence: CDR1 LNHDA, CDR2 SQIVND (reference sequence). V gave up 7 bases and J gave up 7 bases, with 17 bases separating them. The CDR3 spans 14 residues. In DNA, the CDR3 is TGTGCCAGTATGGGACCGGGACTCCAACAGCCCCAGCATTTT. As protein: CASMGPGLQQPQHF.

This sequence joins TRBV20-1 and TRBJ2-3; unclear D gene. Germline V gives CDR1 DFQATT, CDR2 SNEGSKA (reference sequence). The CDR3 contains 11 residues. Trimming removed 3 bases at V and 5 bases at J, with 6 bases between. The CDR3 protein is CSASVGDTQYF. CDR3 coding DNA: TGCAGTGCTAGCGTCGGAGATACGCAGTATTTT.

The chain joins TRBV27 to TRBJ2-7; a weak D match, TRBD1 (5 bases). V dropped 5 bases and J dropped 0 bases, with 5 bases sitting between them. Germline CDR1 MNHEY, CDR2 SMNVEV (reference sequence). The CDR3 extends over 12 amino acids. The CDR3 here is CASSQGSYEQYF. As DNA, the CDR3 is TGTGCCAGCAGTCAGGGCTCCTACGAGCAGTACTTC.

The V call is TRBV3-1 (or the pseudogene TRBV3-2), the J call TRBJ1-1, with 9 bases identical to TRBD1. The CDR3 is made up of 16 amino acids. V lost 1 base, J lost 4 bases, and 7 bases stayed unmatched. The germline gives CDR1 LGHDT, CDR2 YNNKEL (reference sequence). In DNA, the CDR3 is TGTGCCAGCAGCCAAGCAGCCGGGACAGGGCGCACTGAAGCTTTCTTT. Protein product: CASSQAAGTGRTEAFF.

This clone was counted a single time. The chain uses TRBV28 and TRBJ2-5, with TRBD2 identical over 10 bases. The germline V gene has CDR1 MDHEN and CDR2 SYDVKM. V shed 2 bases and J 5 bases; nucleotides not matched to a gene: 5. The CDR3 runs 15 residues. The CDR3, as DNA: TGTGCCAGCAGTTTACTAGCGGGAGATGGGGAGACCCAGTACTTC. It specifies CASSLLAGDGETQYF.

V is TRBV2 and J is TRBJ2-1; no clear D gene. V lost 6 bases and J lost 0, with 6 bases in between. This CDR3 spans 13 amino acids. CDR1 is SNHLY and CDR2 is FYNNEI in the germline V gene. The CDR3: CASSDSSYNEQFF. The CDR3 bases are TGTGCCAGCAGCGATAGCTCCTACAATGAGCAGTTCTTC.

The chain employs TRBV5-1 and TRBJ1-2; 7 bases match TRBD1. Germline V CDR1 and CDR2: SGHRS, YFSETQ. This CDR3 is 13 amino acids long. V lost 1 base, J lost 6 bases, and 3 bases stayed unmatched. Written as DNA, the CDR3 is TGCGCCAGCAGCTTGAGGGGGCCCGATGGCTACACCTTC. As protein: CASSLRGPDGYTF. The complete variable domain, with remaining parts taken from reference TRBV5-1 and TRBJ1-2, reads KAGVTQTPRYLIKTRGQQVTLSCSPISGHRSVSWYQQTPGQGLQFLFEYFSETQRNKGNFPGRFSGRQFSNSRSEMNVSTLELGDSALYLCASSLRGPDGYTFGSGTRLTVV.

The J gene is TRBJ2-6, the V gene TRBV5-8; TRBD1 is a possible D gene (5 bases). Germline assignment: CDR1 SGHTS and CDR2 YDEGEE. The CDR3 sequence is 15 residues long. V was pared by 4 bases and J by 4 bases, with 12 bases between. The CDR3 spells CASSPRTSGANVLTF. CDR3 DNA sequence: TGTGCCAGCAGCCCCCGGACATCCGGGGCCAACGTCCTGACTTTC.

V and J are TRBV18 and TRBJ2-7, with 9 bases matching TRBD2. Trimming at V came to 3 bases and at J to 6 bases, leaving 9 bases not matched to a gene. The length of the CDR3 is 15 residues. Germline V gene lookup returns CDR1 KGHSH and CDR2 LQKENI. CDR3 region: CASSPNLRGGSEQYF. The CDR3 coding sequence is TGTGCCAGCTCACCTAATTTGCGGGGGGGCAGCGAGCAGTACTTC.

The CDR3 DNA reads TGTGCCAGCAGCTCCCAGTGGGGGGACCATCAGCCCCAGCATTTT. Amino acids: CASSSQWGDHQPQHF. The V and J genes are TRBV7-2 and TRBJ1-5; D perhaps matches TRBD1 (5 bases). The germline CDR1 and CDR2 sequences are SGHTA and FQGNSA. V was clipped by 4 bases and J by 5 bases, with 15 bases between them. The CDR3 consists of 15 residues.

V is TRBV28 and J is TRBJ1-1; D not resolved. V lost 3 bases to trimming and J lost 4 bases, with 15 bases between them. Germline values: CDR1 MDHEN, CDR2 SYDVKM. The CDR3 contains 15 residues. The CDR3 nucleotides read TGTGCCAGCAGTTTCCGCTCGTTGGCCTCCACTGAAGCTTTCTTT. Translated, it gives CASSFRSLASTEAFF.

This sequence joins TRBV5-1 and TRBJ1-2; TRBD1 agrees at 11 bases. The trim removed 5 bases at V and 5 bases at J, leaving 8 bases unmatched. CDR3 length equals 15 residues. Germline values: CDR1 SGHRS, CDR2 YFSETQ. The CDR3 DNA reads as TGCGCCAGCAGGCCCGGTGGGACAGGGGGTTATGGCTACACCTTC. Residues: CASRPGGTGGYGYTF. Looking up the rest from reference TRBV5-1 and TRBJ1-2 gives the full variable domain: KAGVTQTPRYLIKTRGQQVTLSCSPISGHRSVSWYQQTPGQGLQFLFEYFSETQRNKGNFPGRFSGRQFSNSRSEMNVSTLELGDSALYLCASRPGGTGGYGYTFGSGTRLTVV.

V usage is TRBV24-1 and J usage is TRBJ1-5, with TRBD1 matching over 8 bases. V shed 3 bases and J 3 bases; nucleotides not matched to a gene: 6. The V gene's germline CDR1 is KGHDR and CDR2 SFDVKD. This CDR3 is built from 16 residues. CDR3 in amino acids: CATSDAGGAANQPQHF. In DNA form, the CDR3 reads TGTGCCACCAGTGATGCAGGGGGCGCGGCCAATCAGCCCCAGCATTTT.

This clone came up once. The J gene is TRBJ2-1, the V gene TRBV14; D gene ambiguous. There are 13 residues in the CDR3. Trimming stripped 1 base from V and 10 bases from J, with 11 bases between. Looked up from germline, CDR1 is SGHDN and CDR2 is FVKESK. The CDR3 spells CASSQGNQNEQFF. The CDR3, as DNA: TGTGCCAGCAGCCAAGGCAACCAGAACGAGCAGTTCTTC.

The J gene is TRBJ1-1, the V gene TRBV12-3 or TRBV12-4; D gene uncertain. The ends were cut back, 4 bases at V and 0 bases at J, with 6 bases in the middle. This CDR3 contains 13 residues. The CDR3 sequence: CASSWRVNTEAFF. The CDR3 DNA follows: TGTGCCAGCAGTTGGAGGGTGAACACTGAAGCTTTCTTT.